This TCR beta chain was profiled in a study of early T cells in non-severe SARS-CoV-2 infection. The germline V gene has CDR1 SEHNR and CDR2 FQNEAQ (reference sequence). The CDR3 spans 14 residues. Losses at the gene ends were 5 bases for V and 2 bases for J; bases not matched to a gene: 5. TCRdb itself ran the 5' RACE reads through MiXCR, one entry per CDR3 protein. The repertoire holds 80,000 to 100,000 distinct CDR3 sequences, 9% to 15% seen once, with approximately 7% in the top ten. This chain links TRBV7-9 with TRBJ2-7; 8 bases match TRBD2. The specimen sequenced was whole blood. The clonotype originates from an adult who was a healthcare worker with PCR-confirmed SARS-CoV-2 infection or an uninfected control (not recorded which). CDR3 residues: CASSPGGATYEQYF. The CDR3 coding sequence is TGTGCCAGCAGCCCCGGGGGGGCCACCTACGAGCAGTACTTC.